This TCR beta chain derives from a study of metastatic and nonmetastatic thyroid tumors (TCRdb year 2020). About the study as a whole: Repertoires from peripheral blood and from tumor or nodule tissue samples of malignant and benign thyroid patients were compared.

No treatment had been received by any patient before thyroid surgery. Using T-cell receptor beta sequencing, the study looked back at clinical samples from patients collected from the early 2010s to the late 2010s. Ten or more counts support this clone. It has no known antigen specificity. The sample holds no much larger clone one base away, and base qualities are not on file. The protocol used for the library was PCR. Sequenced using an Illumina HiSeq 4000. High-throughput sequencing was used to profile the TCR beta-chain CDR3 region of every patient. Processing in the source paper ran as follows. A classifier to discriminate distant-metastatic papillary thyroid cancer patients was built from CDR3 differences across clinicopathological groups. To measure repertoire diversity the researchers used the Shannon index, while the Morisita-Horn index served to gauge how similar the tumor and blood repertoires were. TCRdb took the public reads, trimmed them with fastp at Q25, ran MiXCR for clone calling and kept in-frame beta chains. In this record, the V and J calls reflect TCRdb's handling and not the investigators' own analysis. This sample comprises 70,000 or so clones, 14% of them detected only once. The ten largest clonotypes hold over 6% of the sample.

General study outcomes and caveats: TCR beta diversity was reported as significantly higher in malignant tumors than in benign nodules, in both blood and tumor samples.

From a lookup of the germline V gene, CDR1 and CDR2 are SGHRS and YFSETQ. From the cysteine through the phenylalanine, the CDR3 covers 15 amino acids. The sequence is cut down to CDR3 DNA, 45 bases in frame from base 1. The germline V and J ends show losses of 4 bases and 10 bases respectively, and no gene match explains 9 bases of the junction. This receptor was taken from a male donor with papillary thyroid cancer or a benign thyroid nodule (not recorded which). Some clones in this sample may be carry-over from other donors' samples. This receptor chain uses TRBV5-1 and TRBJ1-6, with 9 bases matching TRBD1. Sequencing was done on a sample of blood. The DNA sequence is TGCGCCAGCAGCAATCCGGGACAGGGTGGCTCACCCCTCCACTTT. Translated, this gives CASSNPGQGGSPLHF.